This T cell receptor (beta chain) was documented in a study of patients and donors after allogeneic stem cell transplantation. There are a few counts of this clonotype. TCRdb processed the RT-PCR reads anew with MiXCR; each CDR3 protein has one entry. The sample includes some 880,000 distinct CDR3 sequences, 18% seen only once; the top ten take around 6%. The CDR3 consists of 18 residues. V was pared by 0 bases and J by 5 bases, with 9 bases of the junction left unmatched. The V gene is TRBV12-3 or TRBV12-4, the J gene TRBJ2-5; TRBD2 aligns across 13 bases. This TCR was recovered from a human donor who was either an allogeneic HSCT recipient or a stem cell or donor lymphocyte infusion donor (not recorded which). It is not recorded whose cells these are; they may come from a transplant donor. The material sequenced was blood, either unsorted or a sorted T cell fraction (not recorded which). In nucleotides, the CDR3 is TGTGCCAGCAGTTTAGCAGAGCTGGAACTAGCGGGAGGGGAGACCCAGTACTTC. This gives the protein CASSLAELELAGGETQYF.